This T cell receptor (beta chain) was found in a study of read filtering for tumor transcriptome and immune sequencing. Study details: DNase treatment preceded whole-transcriptome library preparation.

The length of the CDR3 is 14 residues. Bone marrow was sampled from every patient at the time of active disease. Molecular barcoded adaptors covering alpha/delta and beta/gamma chains were used on about 0.4 ug RNA. TCRdb independently ran MiXCR on the reads; one entry per CDR3 protein. The sample contains more than 100,000 distinct CDR3 sequences, roughly 13% of which appear only once. Source material: a population of CD138-negative cells sorted from bone marrow. V gene TRBV21-1 combines with J gene TRBJ1-1. TRBV21-1 has pseudogene status. The clonotype originates from a donor at least 40 years old with multiple myeloma. DNA of the CDR3: TGTGCCAGCAGCACGCGATGGGGTTCCACTGAAGCTTTCTTT. It is translated as CASSTRWGSTEAFF.